The 18 T cell receptor beta chains in this list originate from one sample, sequenced in a study of blood T cell repertoires in COVID-19. This table comes from immunoSEQ multiplex PCR, and its TCRdb copy is limited to in-frame clones, with some not included. The sample has 130,000 to 150,000 clones; around 90% are singletons. Sequences were obtained from peripheral blood. All receptors come from a man in his 70s with acute or convalescent COVID-19.

The V and J genes are TRBV19 and TRBJ2-7; D gene ambiguous. The CDR3 is 12 residues long. Trimming took off 0 bases at V and 6 bases at J, with 6 bases between the two ends. The germline V gene has CDR1 LNHDA and CDR2 SQIVND (reference sequence). CDR3 nucleotide sequence: TGTGCCAGTAGTATAGAACCGGGCGAGCAGTACTTC. This translates into CASSIEPGEQYF.

The chain has TRBV6-5 and TRBJ1-5; 7 bases are shared with TRBD1. Germline V gene lookup returns CDR1 MNHEY and CDR2 SVGAGI. V shed 6 bases and J 7 bases; nucleotides not matched to a gene: 9. This CDR3 has 14 residues. CDR3 bases: TGTGCCAGCAGGGCAGGACAGGTTCAACAGCCCCAGCATTTT. Protein product: CASRAGQVQQPQHF.

This chain connects TRBV28 to TRBJ1-4; 9 bases are shared with TRBD1. This CDR3 comprises 14 residues. V was clipped by 6 bases and J by 7 bases; unmatched bases: 6. The germline gives CDR1 MDHEN, CDR2 SYDVKM. The CDR3 DNA sequence: TGTGCCAGCAGATACGGGACAGGGCGTGAAAAACTGTTTTTT. It yields the protein CASRYGTGREKLFF. Full variable domain (rest looked up from reference TRBV28 and TRBJ1-4): DVKVTQSSRYLVKRTGEKVFLECVQDMDHENMFWYRQDPGLGLRLIYFSYDVKMKEKGDIPEGYSVSREKKERFSLILESASTNQTSMYLCASRYGTGREKLFFGSGTQLSVL.

As DNA, the CDR3 is TGTGCCTGGAGTGTACTTCCGGCGGGGAACACCGGGGAGCTGTTTTTT. This translates into CAWSVLPAGNTGELFF. The V call is TRBV30, the J call TRBJ2-2; D perhaps matches TRBD2 (5 bases). V lost 0 bases and J lost 1, with 12 bases in between. This CDR3 region has 16 residues. Germline V CDR1 and CDR2: GTSNPN, SVGIG (reference sequence).

The chain is built from TRBV14 and TRBJ2-1, with a tentative D call TRBD2 (5 bases). The CDR3 length is 16 residues. V was trimmed by 1 base and J by 2 bases, leaving 12 bases between them. Germline V CDR1 and CDR2: SGHDN, FVKESK. The CDR3 bases are TGTGCCAGCAGCCAAGTCCGGGGATTGGCCTACAATGAGCAGTTCTTC. This translates into CASSQVRGLAYNEQFF.

This rearrangement joins TRBV19 to TRBJ1-1; D is unclear. Germline CDR1 and CDR2: LNHDA and SQIVND (reference sequence). V was cut by 3 bases and J by 4 bases, with 9 bases left in between. The CDR3 totals 13 residues. CDR3 protein: CASSISQLTEAFF. The CDR3 DNA reads TGTGCCAGTAGTATTTCACAGCTCACTGAAGCTTTCTTT.

This rearrangement joins TRBV7-2 to TRBJ1-5; no definite D call. V was clipped by 5 bases and J by 1 base, with 6 bases between them. The CDR3 has 13 amino acids. In germline, CDR1 is SGHTA, CDR2 FQGNSA. CDR3 loop: CASSMQSNQPQHF. CDR3 bases: TGTGCCAGCAGCATGCAGAGCAATCAGCCCCAGCATTTT. The variable domain in full, with the rest retrieved from reference TRBV7-2 and TRBJ1-5, is GAGVSQSPSNKVTEKGKDVELRCDPISGHTALYWYRQSLGQGLEFLIYFQGNSAPDKSGLPSDRFSAERTGGSVSTLTIQRTQQEDSAVYLCASSMQSNQPQHFGDGTRLSIL.

The chain couples TRBV7-2 to TRBJ2-6, with 7 positions matching TRBD1. The CDR3 contains 15 residues. V trimming: 5 bases; J trimming: 7 bases; junction bases outside the gene matches: 8. CDR1 is SGHTA and CDR2 is FQGNSA in the germline V gene. The CDR3 is CASSQGGSGANVLTF. CDR3 nucleotide sequence: TGTGCCAGCAGCCAAGGGGGCTCCGGCGCCAACGTCCTGACTTTC.

This rearrangement joins TRBV6-5 to TRBJ1-3; D gene ambiguous. V was trimmed by 2 bases and J by 0 bases, leaving 8 bases between them. The CDR3 runs to 15 residues. Germline CDR1 MNHEY, CDR2 SVGAGI. The CDR3 loop is CASSYRQSSGNTIYF. The CDR3 DNA follows: TGTGCCAGCAGTTACCGACAAAGCTCTGGAAACACCATATATTTT.

The genes are TRBV15 and TRBJ1-6, with TRBD1 matching over 10 bases. Germline loops: CDR1 LNHNV, CDR2 YYDKDF (reference sequence). The CDR3 is 14 residues long. The V and J ends lost 4 bases and 7 bases, in that order; junction bases with no gene match: 1. The CDR3 reads CATSKTGGNSPLHF. The CDR3 DNA reads TGTGCCACCAGCAAGACAGGGGGCAATTCACCCCTCCACTTT. The full variable domain, rest sourced from reference TRBV15 and TRBJ1-6, is DAMVIQNPRYQVTQFGKPVTLSCSQTLNHNVMYWYQQKSSQAPKLLFHYYDKDFNNEADTPDNFQSRRPNTSFCFLDIRSPGLGDTAMYLCATSKTGGNSPLHFGNGTRLTVT.

The chain combines TRBV19 with TRBJ1-1, with D tentatively TRBD1 (6 bases). CDR1 and CDR2 from the germline V gene are LNHDA and SQIVND (reference sequence). Trimming shortened V by 6 bases and J by 4 bases, and 12 bases separated the two germline ends. The CDR3 contains 13 residues. In nucleotides, the CDR3 is TGTGCCAGTAGCCTTGGCAGGGGCACTGAAGCTTTCTTT. It specifies CASSLGRGTEAFF.

The chain joins TRBV2 to TRBJ2-2; 8 bases match TRBD1. V was pared by 10 bases and J by 4 bases, with 17 bases of the junction left unmatched. CDR3 length equals 17 residues. Looked up from germline, CDR1 is SNHLY and CDR2 is FYNNEI. The CDR3 DNA reads as TGTGCCACCTATGCGGGGACACAGGGGGTAGGCACCGGGGAGCTGTTTTTT. Its translation: CATYAGTQGVGTGELFF.

The chain employs TRBV5-1 and TRBJ2-1; 9 nucleotides align to TRBD2. Germline assignment: CDR1 SGHRS and CDR2 YFSETQ. V was pared by 6 bases and J by 8 bases, with 9 bases of the junction left unmatched. This CDR3 region has 14 residues. This CDR3 reads CASKVAGAYDEQFF. In nucleotides, the CDR3 is TGCGCCAGCAAGGTAGCGGGGGCATACGATGAGCAGTTCTTC.

The chain is built from TRBV2 and TRBJ1-2, with no clear D. The V end was cut by 2 bases, the J end by 4 bases, with 17 bases between. Germline lookup yields CDR1 SNHLY and CDR2 FYNNEI. The CDR3 length is 16 residues. CDR3 coding DNA: TGTGCCAGCAGTGAAAGGAACCCAGGCCCACTCTATGGCTACACCTTC. Protein sequence: CASSERNPGPLYGYTF. The full variable domain, in which reference TRBV2 and TRBJ1-2 provide the parts outside the CDR3, is EPEVTQTPSHQVTQMGQEVILRCVPISNHLYFYWYRQILGQKVEFLVSFYNNEISEKSEIFDDQFSVERPDGSNFTLKIRSTKLEDSAMYFCASSERNPGPLYGYTFGSGTRLTVV.

The chain links TRBV2 to TRBJ1-3; D is unclear. The CDR3 sequence is 16 residues long. CDR1 is SNHLY, CDR2 FYNNEI, per germline. Trimming stripped 10 bases from V and 0 bases from J, with 19 bases between. CDR3 protein: CATTYLRASSGNTIYF. CDR3 bases: TGTGCCACCACGTACCTTAGAGCGAGCTCTGGAAACACCATATATTTT.

This sequence joins TRBV11-2 and TRBJ2-2; D might be TRBD2 (5 bases). V shed 5 bases and J shed 2 bases, with 15 bases lying between them. The CDR3 runs 16 residues. Germline CDR1 reads SGHAT; CDR2 reads FQNNGV. CDR3 residues: CASSPRTRVNTGELFF. CDR3 DNA sequence: TGTGCCAGCAGCCCAAGGACGAGGGTTAACACCGGGGAGCTGTTTTTT.

This chain links TRBV7-9 with TRBJ2-1, with 11 bases that match TRBD2. The CDR3 consists of 16 residues. CDR1 and CDR2 from the germline V gene are SEHNR and FQNEAQ (reference sequence). V shed 2 bases, J shed 7 bases, and the junction held 7 bases outside the gene matches. CDR3 amino acids: CASSLTASGRSNEQFF. The DNA for the CDR3 is TGTGCCAGCAGCTTAACGGCTAGCGGGAGGTCGAATGAGCAGTTCTTC. Variable domain in full (rest from reference TRBV7-9 and TRBJ2-1): DTGVSQNPRHKITKRGQNVTFRCDPISEHNRLYWYRQTLGQGPEFLTYFQNEAQLEKSRLLSDRFSAERPKGSFSTLEIQRTEQGDSAMYLCASSLTASGRSNEQFFGPGTRLTVL.

The chain is built from TRBV18 and TRBJ2-1; D not certain. CDR1 and CDR2 (germline): KGHSH, LQKENI. The CDR3 contains 15 residues. V lost 0 bases and J lost 0, with 6 bases in between. The CDR3 loop reads CASSPPVSSYNEQFF. In DNA form, the CDR3 reads TGTGCCAGCTCACCACCCGTGAGCTCCTACAATGAGCAGTTCTTC. The full variable domain, its missing parts supplied by reference TRBV18 and TRBJ2-1, is NAGVMQNPRHLVRRRGQEARLRCSPMKGHSHVYWYRQLPEEGLKFMVYLQKENIIDESGMPKERFSAEFPKEGPSILRIQQVVRGDSAAYFCASSPPVSSYNEQFFGPGTRLTVL.